These 29 T cell receptor beta chains were all obtained from the same sample, sequenced in a study of vaccination and CD4 T cells after COVID-19. Sequencing of DNA taken from cultured CD4+ T cells relied on the Oncomine TCR Beta short-read assay. TCRdb ran MiXCR on the PCR reads and lists one entry per CDR3 protein. The sample records more than 9,500 distinct CDR3 sequences, approximately 52% being singletons. No antigen is known for these receptors. The treatment denotes: roughly ten-day PBMC culture with coronavirus spike peptide pools or control peptides (ViraFEST assay). Input material: CD4+ T cells from blood, cultured in vitro. These receptors originate from a human donor who had recovered from COVID-19.

The chain joins TRBV12-3 or TRBV12-4 to TRBJ2-7, with 12 bases lining up with TRBD2. The CDR3 is made up of 21 amino acids. J lost 4 bases, V lost 4 bases, and 23 bases had no gene match. The CDR3 sequence: CASSSSAGGTSGGNLAYEQYF. The DNA of the CDR3 is TGTGCCAGCAGTTCTAGCGCTGGGGGAACTAGCGGGGGGAACCTTGCTTACGAGCAGTACTTC.

In this sample, this clonotype turned up a few times. V is TRBV6-1 and J is TRBJ2-3; the match to TRBD1 covers 7 bases. The CDR3 consists of 16 residues. Trimming took 6 bases from V and 3 from J; bases not matched to a gene: 12. Germline V gives CDR1 MNHNS, CDR2 SASEGT. CDR3 sequence reads: CASRTTFKGATDTQYF. The CDR3 DNA reads as TGTGCCAGCAGGACGACATTCAAGGGGGCGACAGATACGCAGTATTTT.

V is TRBV12-5 and J is TRBJ2-6; no clear D. This CDR3 region has 13 residues. V dropped 7 bases and J dropped 1 base, with 5 bases sitting between them. Germline V gene lookup returns CDR1 LGHNT and CDR2 FRNRAP. The CDR3 region is CASAQSGANVLTF. The CDR3 nucleotides are TGTGCTAGTGCCCAGTCTGGGGCCAACGTCCTGACTTTC.

The V gene is TRBV19, the J gene TRBJ1-2; 8 bases align to TRBD1. Per germline, CDR1 LNHDA and CDR2 SQIVND (reference sequence). The CDR3 extends over 14 amino acids. The V and J ends lost 6 bases and 5 bases, in that order; junction bases with no gene match: 8. CDR3 residues: CASRSLQGGYGYTF. The CDR3 DNA is TGTGCCAGTAGGTCACTACAGGGGGGGTATGGCTACACCTTC.

The V call is TRBV19, the J call TRBJ2-5; TRBD2 matches at 8 bases. V shed 4 bases, J shed 2 bases, and the junction held 9 bases outside the gene matches. Per the germline V gene, CDR1 is LNHDA and CDR2 is SQIVND (reference sequence). This CDR3 region has 16 residues. The CDR3 coding sequence is TGTGCCAGTAGTAAATTGGGCGGGGGGATACAAGAGACCCAGTACTTC. Protein: CASSKLGGGIQETQYF.

The chain combines TRBV5-6 with TRBJ1-2; the D gene is possibly TRBD1 (5 bases). Deletions cut 0 bases from V and 6 bases from J, with 6 bases between. The CDR3 consists of 12 residues. In germline, CDR1 is SGHDT, CDR2 YYEEEE. The CDR3 region is CASSLVGDGYTF. CDR3 nucleotides: TGTGCCAGCAGCTTGGTGGGGGATGGCTACACCTTC.

The gene calls are TRBV6-5 and TRBJ1-1; TRBD1 matches at 7 bases. V trimming: 2 bases; J trimming: 0 bases; junction bases outside the gene matches: 6. Germline-derived CDR1 and CDR2 are MNHEY and SVGAGI. CDR3 length equals 16 residues. CDR3 residues: CASSYIEGAMNTEAFF. The CDR3, as DNA: TGTGCCAGCAGTTACATCGAGGGGGCCATGAACACTGAAGCTTTCTTT.

This clonotype was found a few times. This chain uses TRBV20-1 with TRBJ1-1; D is perhaps TRBD1 (5 bases). V shed 3 bases and J shed 1 base, with 15 bases lying between them. The germline gives CDR1 DFQATT, CDR2 SNEGSKA (reference sequence). The CDR3 runs 15 residues. The CDR3 DNA reads TGCAGTGCTAGTCTCCAGGGCTCGGGGAACACTGAAGCTTTCTTT. As protein: CSASLQGSGNTEAFF.

This clonotype was observed a handful of times. V is TRBV29-1 and J is TRBJ2-1; 15 bases match TRBD2. The V gene's germline CDR1 is SQVTM and CDR2 ANQGSEA. This CDR3 has 16 residues. The ends lost 4 bases at V and 4 bases at J; junction bases unmatched: 5. The CDR3 here is CSVGTSGGAIYNEQFF. The CDR3 DNA reads TGCAGCGTTGGGACTAGCGGGGGGGCTATATACAATGAGCAGTTCTTC.

This chain joins TRBV12-3 or TRBV12-4 and TRBJ1-1; no firm D call. The V gene lost 6 bases and the J gene lost 11 bases, with 16 bases spanning the gap. This CDR3 is 12 amino acids long. For the CDR3, the DNA is TGTGCCAGCAGGGAAGGGTCCTCGCGGGCTTTCTTT. Protein: CASREGSSRAFF.

This chain joins TRBV3-1 and TRBJ1-5; D is unclear. This CDR3 region has 13 residues. Trimming stripped 4 bases from V and 4 bases from J, with 8 bases between. CDR1 LGHDT and CDR2 YNNKEL come from the germline V gene (reference sequence). The CDR3 sequence: CASSPSRNQPQHF. In nucleotides, the CDR3 is TGTGCCAGCAGCCCGTCCCGTAATCAGCCCCAGCATTTT.

This clonotype was counted once. V usage is TRBV12-3 or TRBV12-4 and J usage is TRBJ2-3; TRBD2 matches 8 bases. The V segment lost 5 bases and the J segment 1 base; nucleotides outside the gene matches: 5. This CDR3 region has 15 residues. The CDR3 bases are TGTGCCAGCAGTGCACGGGAGGGAGGCACAGATACGCAGTATTTT. Translating it yields CASSAREGGTDTQYF.

There are a few counts of this clonotype. The chain joins TRBV2 to TRBJ2-3, with D unresolved. Trimming shortened V by 4 bases and J by 0 bases, and 8 bases separated the two germline ends. Looked up from germline, CDR1 is SNHLY and CDR2 is FYNNEI. The CDR3 length is 14 residues. The CDR3 DNA follows: TGTGCCAGCAGTGGCGGCTTGAGCACAGATACGCAGTATTTT. Its protein product is CASSGGLSTDTQYF.

The chain has TRBV7-2 and TRBJ2-1, with a weak D call TRBD2 (6 bases). The CDR3 has 13 residues. Germline V gene data show CDR1 as SGHTA and CDR2 as FQGNSA. Trimming cost V 10 bases and J 4 bases, with 14 bases left between them. The CDR3 DNA is TGTGCCACTAGGAGGGGCCGATACAATGAGCAGTTCTTC. This translates into CATRRGRYNEQFF.

The chain is built from TRBV19 and TRBJ1-4; D unresolved. V lost 2 bases and J 5 bases, leaving 9 bases between the germline ends. CDR1 and CDR2 (germline): LNHDA, SQIVND (reference sequence). This CDR3 comprises 14 residues. This CDR3 reads CASSILPRNEKLFF. CDR3 DNA sequence: TGTGCCAGTAGTATACTCCCCAGGAATGAAAAACTGTTTTTT.

The chain joins TRBV6-1 to TRBJ1-3, with D possibly matching TRBD1 (6 bases). CDR3 length: 15 amino acids. Germline-derived CDR1 and CDR2 are MNHNS and SASEGT. Trimming pared 3 bases from V and 0 bases from J, leaving 9 bases between. Here the CDR3 reads CASSDGQYSGNTIYF. The CDR3 nucleotides are TGTGCCAGCAGTGATGGACAGTACTCTGGAAACACCATATATTTT.

This chain uses TRBV20-1 with TRBJ1-2; unclear D gene. The length of the CDR3 is 14 residues. The ends were cut back, 0 bases at V and 1 base at J, with 9 bases in the middle. CDR1 is DFQATT, CDR2 SNEGSKA, per germline (reference sequence). The CDR3 reads CSARDEGNNYGYTF. The DNA of the CDR3 is TGCAGTGCTAGAGATGAGGGTAATAACTATGGCTACACCTTC.

The CDR3 sequence: CASSAGLAGGKYEQFF. CDR3 bases: TGTGCCAGCAGCGCGGGACTAGCGGGGGGGAAATATGAGCAGTTCTTC. J is TRBJ2-1 and V is TRBV6-1, with TRBD2 matching 16 bases. This CDR3 comprises 16 residues. V shed 6 bases, J shed 8 bases, and the junction held 7 bases outside the gene matches. The V gene's germline CDR1 is MNHNS and CDR2 SASEGT.

CDR3 nucleotide sequence: TGTGCCAGTAGTATAGGAGGTCCTGGGGCCAACGTCCTGACTTTC. This translates into CASSIGGPGANVLTF. The chain is built from TRBV19 and TRBJ2-6; D ambiguous. This CDR3 spans 15 amino acids. The V and J ends lost 1 base and 2 bases respectively, with 6 bases between them. Germline CDR1 LNHDA, CDR2 SQIVND (reference sequence).

This clonotype was counted only a few times. The chain couples TRBV7-8 to TRBJ1-5; possible D gene TRBD1, 5 bases. Per the germline V gene, CDR1 is SGHVS and CDR2 is FQNEAQ. Trimming took off 2 bases at V and 3 bases at J, with 14 bases between the two ends. The CDR3 is made up of 16 amino acids. Here the CDR3 reads CASSLSGWGDNQPQHF. Here the CDR3 DNA reads TGTGCCAGCAGCTTATCCGGTTGGGGGGACAATCAGCCCCAGCATTTT.

This rearrangement joins TRBV2 to TRBJ2-2; 11 bases are a match to TRBD2. CDR3 length: 17 residues. The V segment lost 4 bases and the J segment 5 bases; nucleotides outside the gene matches: 9. The germline gives CDR1 SNHLY, CDR2 FYNNEI. CDR3 in amino acids: CASSVGLAGGGTGELFF. The CDR3 nucleotides read TGTGCCAGCAGTGTGGGGCTAGCGGGGGGCGGAACCGGGGAGCTGTTTTTT.

V usage is TRBV20-1 and J usage is TRBJ2-1; D is possibly TRBD1 (5 bases). V gave up 3 bases and J gave up 7 bases, with 7 bases separating them. Germline V gene data show CDR1 as DFQATT and CDR2 as SNEGSKA (reference sequence). The CDR3 runs 11 residues. The CDR3 spells CSARTDNEQFF. DNA for the CDR3: TGCAGTGCTAGGACAGATAATGAGCAGTTCTTC.

The chain joins TRBV20-1 to TRBJ2-3, with 12 bases fitting TRBD2. V lost 5 bases, J lost 6 bases, and 6 bases stayed unmatched. The CDR3 totals 14 residues. Germline assignment: CDR1 DFQATT and CDR2 SNEGSKA (reference sequence). CDR3 in amino acids: CSAGLAGGADTQYF. The CDR3, as DNA: TGCAGTGCTGGTCTAGCGGGGGGGGCGGATACGCAGTATTTT.

This clonotype was observed a few times. The genes are TRBV30 and TRBJ1-2; D possibly corresponds to TRBD1 (6 bases). Per germline, CDR1 GTSNPN and CDR2 SVGIG (reference sequence). The CDR3 has 16 residues. V lost 3 bases to trimming and J lost 7 bases, with 24 bases between them. The CDR3 nucleotides read TGTGCCTGGAGCGCACAAGGGGGGCAAAAGGCTGGTGGCTACACCTTC. It encodes CAWSAQGGQKAGGYTF.

This clonotype has a handful of counts. The genes are TRBV20-1 and TRBJ2-7; D is perhaps TRBD1 or TRBD2 (5 bases each). Trimming cost V 6 bases and J 0 bases, with 9 bases left between them. Germline loops: CDR1 DFQATT, CDR2 SNEGSKA (reference sequence). This CDR3 comprises 12 residues. The CDR3 sequence: CSAIGTSYEQYF. CDR3 coding DNA: TGCAGTGCGATAGGGACCTCCTACGAGCAGTACTTC.

The table lists this clonotype with a few counts. V gene TRBV7-2 combines with J gene TRBJ1-1; D is unclear. The CDR3 spans 14 residues. V was cut by 1 base and J by 3 bases, with 9 bases left in between. The germline gives CDR1 SGHTA, CDR2 FQGNSA. This chain's CDR3 is CASSLGRTYTEAFF. In nucleotides, the CDR3 is TGTGCCAGCAGCTTAGGCAGAACTTACACTGAAGCTTTCTTT.

This clonotype was seen more than once but under ten times. The chain employs TRBV18 and TRBJ1-6; D is uncertain. V was trimmed by 0 bases and J by 12 bases, leaving 9 bases between them. CDR3 length equals 13 residues. CDR1 and CDR2 (germline): KGHSH, LQKENI. The CDR3 nucleotides read TGTGCCAGCTCACCACCGGCTGGGGAACCCCTCCACTTT. Its protein is CASSPPAGEPLHF.

The chain joins TRBV11-2 to TRBJ2-3, with D possibly being TRBD1 or TRBD2 (5 bases each). This CDR3 has 15 amino acids. V was clipped by 3 bases and J by 4 bases, with 14 bases between them. The germline gives CDR1 SGHAT, CDR2 FQNNGV. CDR3 sequence (DNA): TGTGCCAGCAGCTTTGGGACCTGGGGCGCAGATACGCAGTATTTT. Amino acids: CASSFGTWGADTQYF.

This chain joins TRBV2 and TRBJ2-6; TRBD1 might be the D (5 bases). V was shortened by 4 bases and J by 1 base, with 14 bases between the two germline ends. This CDR3 spans 17 amino acids. The germline V gene encodes CDR1 SNHLY and CDR2 FYNNEI. Here the CDR3 reads CASSAIRAGSGANVLTF. CDR3 nucleotide sequence: TGTGCCAGCAGTGCTATCAGGGCAGGGTCTGGGGCCAACGTCCTGACTTTC.